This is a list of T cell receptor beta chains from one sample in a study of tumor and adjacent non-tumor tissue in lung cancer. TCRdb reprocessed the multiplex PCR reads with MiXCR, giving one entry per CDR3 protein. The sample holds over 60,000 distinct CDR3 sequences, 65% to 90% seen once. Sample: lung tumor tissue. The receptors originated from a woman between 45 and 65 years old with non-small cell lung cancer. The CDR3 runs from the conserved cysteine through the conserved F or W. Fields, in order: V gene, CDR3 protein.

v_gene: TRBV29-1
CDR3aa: CSVRIRESGSYEQYF

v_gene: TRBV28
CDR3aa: CASISFHGRGTDTQYF

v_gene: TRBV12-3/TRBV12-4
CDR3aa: CAGSGATNEKLFF

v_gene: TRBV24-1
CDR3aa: CTTSDFGTGLWKNTAELFF

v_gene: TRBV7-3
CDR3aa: CASSSTRQGADTQYF

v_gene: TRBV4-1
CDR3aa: CDSSQEATSYEQNF

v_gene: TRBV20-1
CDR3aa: CSASPDRVNQPQHF

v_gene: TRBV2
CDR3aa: CASSRPTGELFF

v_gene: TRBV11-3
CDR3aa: CVSSQNPYNVQFF

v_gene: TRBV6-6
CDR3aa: CASSQPGQGVYEQYF

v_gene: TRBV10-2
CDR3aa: CINSEADTQYF

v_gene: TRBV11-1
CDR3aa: CASNLGWESCNEQFF

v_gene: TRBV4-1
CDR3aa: CTSSQDQTSYNEQFF

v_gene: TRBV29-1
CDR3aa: CSVVGASLCDTQYF

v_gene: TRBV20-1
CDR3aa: CSAELAEGSYEQYF

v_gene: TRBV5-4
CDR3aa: CDSSPGGSGANVLTF

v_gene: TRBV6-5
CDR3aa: CASRMRTSWSGEQFF

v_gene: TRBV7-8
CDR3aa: CVSSLGSSGSGLEQYF

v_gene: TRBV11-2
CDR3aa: CASSFVGGQETQYF

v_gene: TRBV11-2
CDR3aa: CASSLAGHPYNEQYF